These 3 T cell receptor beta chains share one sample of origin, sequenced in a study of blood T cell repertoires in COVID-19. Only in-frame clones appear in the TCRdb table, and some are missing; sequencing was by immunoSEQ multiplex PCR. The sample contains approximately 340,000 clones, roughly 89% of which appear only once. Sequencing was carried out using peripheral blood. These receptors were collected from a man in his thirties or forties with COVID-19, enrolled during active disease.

Written as DNA, the CDR3 is TGTGCCTGGAGTAGCCAGGGAGGGAATGAGCAGTTCTTC. It encodes CAWSSQGGNEQFF. The chain couples TRBV30 to TRBJ2-1; 7 bases map to TRBD2. The length of the CDR3 is 13 residues. CDR1 GTSNPN and CDR2 SVGIG come from the germline V gene (reference sequence). V lost 2 bases and J lost 7; bases outside the gene matches: 5.

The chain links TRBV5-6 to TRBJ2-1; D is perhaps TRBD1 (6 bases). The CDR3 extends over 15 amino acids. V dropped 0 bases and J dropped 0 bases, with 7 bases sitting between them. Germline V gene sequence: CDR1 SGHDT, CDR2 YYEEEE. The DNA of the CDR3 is TGTGCCAGCAGCTTGGCCAGGGGCTCCTACAATGAGCAGTTCTTC. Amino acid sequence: CASSLARGSYNEQFF.

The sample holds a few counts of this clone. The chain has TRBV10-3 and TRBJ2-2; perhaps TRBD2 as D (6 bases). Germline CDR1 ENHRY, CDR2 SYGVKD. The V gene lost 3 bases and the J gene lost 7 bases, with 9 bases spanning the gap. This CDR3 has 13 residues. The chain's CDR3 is CAISDGGDGELFF. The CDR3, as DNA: TGTGCCATCAGTGACGGGGGAGACGGGGAGCTGTTTTTT.